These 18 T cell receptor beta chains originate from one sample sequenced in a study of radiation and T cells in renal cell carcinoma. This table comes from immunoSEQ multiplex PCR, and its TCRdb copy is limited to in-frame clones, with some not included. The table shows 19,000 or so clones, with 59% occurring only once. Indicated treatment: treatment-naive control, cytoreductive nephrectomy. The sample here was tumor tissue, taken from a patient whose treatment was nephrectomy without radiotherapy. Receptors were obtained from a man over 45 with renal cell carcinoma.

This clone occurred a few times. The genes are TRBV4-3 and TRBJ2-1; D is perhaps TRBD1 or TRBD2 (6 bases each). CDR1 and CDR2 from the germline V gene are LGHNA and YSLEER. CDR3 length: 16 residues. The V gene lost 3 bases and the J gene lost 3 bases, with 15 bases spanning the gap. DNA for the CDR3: TGCGCCAGCAGCCAGGAGAAGGGGGGAGGCTACAATGAGCAGTTCTTC. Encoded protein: CASSQEKGGGYNEQFF.

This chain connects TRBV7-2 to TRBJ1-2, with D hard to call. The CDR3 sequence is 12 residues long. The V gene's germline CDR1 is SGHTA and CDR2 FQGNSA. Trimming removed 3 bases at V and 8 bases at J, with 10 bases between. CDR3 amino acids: CASSFFGVGYTF. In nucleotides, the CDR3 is TGTGCCAGCAGCTTTTTCGGGGTCGGCTACACCTTC.

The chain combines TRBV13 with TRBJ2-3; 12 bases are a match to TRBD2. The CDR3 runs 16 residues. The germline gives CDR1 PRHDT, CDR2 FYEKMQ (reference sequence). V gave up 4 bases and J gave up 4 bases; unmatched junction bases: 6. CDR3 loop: CASSSLAGGRADTQYF. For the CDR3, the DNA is TGTGCCAGCAGCTCTCTAGCGGGAGGGAGGGCAGATACGCAGTATTTT.

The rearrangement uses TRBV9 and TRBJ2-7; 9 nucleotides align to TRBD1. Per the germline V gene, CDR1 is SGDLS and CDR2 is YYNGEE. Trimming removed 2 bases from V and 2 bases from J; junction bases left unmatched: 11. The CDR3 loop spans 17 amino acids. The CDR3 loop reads CASSVSVTTGGPYEQYF. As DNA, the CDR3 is TGTGCCAGCAGCGTTTCAGTTACCACAGGGGGCCCCTACGAGCAGTACTTC. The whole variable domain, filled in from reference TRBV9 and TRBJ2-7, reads DSGVTQTPKHLITATGQRVTLRCSPRSGDLSVYWYQQSLDQGLQFLIQYYNGEERAKGNILERFSAQQFPDLHSELNLSSLELGDSALYFCASSVSVTTGGPYEQYFGPGTRLTVT.

CDR3 sequence: CASSPKPGNSPLHF. CDR3 nucleotide sequence: TGTGCCAGCAGCCCGAAACCCGGTAATTCACCCCTCCACTTT. The chain recombines TRBV5-6 with TRBJ1-6; unclear D gene. Germline CDR1 is SGHDT and CDR2 is YYEEEE. The ends were cut back, 4 bases at V and 6 bases at J, with 11 bases in the middle. CDR3 length: 14 residues.

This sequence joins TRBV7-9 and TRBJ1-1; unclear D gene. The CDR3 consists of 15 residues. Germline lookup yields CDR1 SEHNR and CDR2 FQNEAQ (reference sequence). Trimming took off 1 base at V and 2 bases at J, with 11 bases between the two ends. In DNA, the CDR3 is TGTGCCAGCAGCTTAGGGGTTTCGGATAACACTGAAGCTTTCTTT. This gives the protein CASSLGVSDNTEAFF.

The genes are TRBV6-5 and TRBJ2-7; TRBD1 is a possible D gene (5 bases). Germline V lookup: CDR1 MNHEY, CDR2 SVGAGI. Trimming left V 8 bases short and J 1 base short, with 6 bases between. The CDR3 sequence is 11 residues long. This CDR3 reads CASGQSYEQYF. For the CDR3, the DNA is TGTGCCAGCGGACAATCCTACGAGCAGTACTTC.

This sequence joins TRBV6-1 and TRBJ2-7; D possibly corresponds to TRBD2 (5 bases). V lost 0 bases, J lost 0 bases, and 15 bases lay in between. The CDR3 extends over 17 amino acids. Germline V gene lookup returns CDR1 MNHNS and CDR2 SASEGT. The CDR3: CASSEALARATSYEQYF. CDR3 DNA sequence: TGTGCCAGCAGTGAAGCGCTGGCGCGGGCGACCTCCTACGAGCAGTACTTC.

CDR3 coding DNA: TGTGCCAGCAGTTCTAACGGACCTAACACCGGGGAGCTGTTTTTT. Translated, it gives CASSSNGPNTGELFF. V and J are TRBV27 and TRBJ2-2; D unclear. The length of the CDR3 is 15 residues. In germline, CDR1 is MNHEY, CDR2 SMNVEV (reference sequence). The germline V and J ends were trimmed by 4 bases and 2 bases, with 11 bases remaining between them.

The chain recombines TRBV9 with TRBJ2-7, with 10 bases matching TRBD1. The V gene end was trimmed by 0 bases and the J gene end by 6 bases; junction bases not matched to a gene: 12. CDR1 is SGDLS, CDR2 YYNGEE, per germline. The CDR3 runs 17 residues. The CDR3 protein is CASSVALTGTGVAEQYF. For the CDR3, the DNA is TGTGCCAGCAGCGTAGCCCTAACCGGGACAGGGGTTGCCGAGCAGTACTTC.

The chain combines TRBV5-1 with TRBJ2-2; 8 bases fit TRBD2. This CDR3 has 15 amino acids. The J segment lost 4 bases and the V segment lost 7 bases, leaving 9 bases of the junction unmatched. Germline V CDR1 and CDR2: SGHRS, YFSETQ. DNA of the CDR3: TGCGCCAGCTACCGGGGGGGCGCGGGCACCGGGGAGCTGTTTTTT. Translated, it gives CASYRGGAGTGELFF.

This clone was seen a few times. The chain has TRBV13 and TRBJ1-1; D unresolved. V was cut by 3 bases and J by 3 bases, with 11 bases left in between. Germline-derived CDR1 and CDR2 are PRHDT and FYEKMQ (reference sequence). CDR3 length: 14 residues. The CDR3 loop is CASSFLSGDTEAFF. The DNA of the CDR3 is TGTGCCAGCAGCTTCCTGAGCGGGGACACTGAAGCTTTCTTT. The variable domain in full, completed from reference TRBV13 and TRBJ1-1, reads AAGVIQSPRHLIKEKRETATLKCYPIPRHDTVYWYQQGPGQDPQFLISFYEKMQSDKGSIPDRFSAQQFSDYHSELNMSSLELGDSALYFCASSFLSGDTEAFFGQGTRLTVV.

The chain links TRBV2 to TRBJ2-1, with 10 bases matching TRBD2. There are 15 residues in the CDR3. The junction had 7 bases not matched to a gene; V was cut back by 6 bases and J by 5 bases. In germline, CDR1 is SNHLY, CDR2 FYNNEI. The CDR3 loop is CASRSTSGHDNEQFF. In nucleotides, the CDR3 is TGTGCCAGCAGGTCGACTAGCGGGCATGACAATGAGCAGTTCTTC.

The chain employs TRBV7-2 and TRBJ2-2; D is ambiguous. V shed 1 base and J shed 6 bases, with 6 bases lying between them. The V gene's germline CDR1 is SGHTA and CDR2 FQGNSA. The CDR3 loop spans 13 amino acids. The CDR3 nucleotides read TGTGCCAGCAGCTTAGGGCGCCCCGGGGAGCTGTTTTTT. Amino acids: CASSLGRPGELFF.

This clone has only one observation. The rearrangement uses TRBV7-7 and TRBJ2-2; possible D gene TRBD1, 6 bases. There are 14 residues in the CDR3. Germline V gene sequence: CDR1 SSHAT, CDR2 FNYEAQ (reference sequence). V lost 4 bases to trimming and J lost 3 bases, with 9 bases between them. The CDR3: CASSWDTYTGELFF. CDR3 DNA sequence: TGTGCCAGCAGCTGGGACACCTACACCGGGGAGCTGTTTTTT. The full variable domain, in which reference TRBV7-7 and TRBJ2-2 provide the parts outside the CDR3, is GAGVSQSPRYKVTKRGQDVTLRCDPISSHATLYWYQQALGQGPEFLTYFNYEAQPDKSGLPSDRFSAERPEGSISTLTIQRTEQRDSAMYRCASSWDTYTGELFFGEGSRLTVL.

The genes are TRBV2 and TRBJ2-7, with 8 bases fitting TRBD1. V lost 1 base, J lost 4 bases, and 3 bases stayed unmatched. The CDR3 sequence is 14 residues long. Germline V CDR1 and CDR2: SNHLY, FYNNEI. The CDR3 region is CASSEGTGSYEQYF. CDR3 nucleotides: TGTGCCAGCAGTGAAGGGACAGGGTCTTACGAGCAGTACTTC.

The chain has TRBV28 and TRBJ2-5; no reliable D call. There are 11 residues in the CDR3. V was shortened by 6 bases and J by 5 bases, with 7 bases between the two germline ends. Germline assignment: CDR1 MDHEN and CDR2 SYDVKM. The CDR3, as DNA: TGTGCCAGCAGCCTTAGGGAGACCCAGTACTTC. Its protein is CASSLRETQYF.

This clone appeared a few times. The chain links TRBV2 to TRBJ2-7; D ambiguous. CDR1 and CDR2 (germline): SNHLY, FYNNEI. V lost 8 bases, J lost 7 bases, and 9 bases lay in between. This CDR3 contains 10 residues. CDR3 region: CASSKREQYF. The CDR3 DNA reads TGTGCCAGCTCGAAGAGGGAGCAGTACTTC.